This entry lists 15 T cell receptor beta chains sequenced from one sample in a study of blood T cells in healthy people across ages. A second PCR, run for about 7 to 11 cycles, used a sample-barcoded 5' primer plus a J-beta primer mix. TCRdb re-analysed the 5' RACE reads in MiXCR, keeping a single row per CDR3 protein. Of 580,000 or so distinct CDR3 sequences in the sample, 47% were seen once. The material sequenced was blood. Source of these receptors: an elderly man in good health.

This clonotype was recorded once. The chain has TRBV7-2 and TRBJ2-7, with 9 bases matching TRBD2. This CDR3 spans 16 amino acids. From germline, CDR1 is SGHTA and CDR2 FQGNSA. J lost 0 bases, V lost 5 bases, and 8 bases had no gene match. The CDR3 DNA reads TGTGCCAGCAGCCCCGTAGCGGGGGAATTCTCCTACGAGCAGTACTTC. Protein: CASSPVAGEFSYEQYF.

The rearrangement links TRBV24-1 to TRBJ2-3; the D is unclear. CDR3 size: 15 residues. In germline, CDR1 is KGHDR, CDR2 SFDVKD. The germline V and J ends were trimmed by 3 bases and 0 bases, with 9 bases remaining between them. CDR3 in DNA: TGTGCCACCAGTGATGCGCGTGCTAGCACAGATACGCAGTATTTT. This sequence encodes CATSDARASTDTQYF.

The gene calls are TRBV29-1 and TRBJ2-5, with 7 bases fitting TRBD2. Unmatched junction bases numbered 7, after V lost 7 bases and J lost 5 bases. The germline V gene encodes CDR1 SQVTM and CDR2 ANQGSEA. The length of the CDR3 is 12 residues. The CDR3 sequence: CSGKRGGETQYF. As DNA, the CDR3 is TGCAGCGGCAAGCGGGGCGGGGAGACCCAGTACTTC.

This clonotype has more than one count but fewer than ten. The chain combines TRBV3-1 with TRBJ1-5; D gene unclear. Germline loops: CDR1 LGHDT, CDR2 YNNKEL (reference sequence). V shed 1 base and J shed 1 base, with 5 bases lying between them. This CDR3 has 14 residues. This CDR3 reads CASSQAQSNQPQHF. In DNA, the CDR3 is TGTGCCAGCAGCCAAGCACAGAGCAATCAGCCCCAGCATTTT.

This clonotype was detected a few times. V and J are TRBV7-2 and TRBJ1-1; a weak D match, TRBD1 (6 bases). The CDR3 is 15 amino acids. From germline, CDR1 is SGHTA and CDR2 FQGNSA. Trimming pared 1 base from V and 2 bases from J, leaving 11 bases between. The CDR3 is CASSLGVRGNTEAFF. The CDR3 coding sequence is TGTGCCAGCAGCTTAGGTGTCAGGGGTAACACTGAAGCTTTCTTT.

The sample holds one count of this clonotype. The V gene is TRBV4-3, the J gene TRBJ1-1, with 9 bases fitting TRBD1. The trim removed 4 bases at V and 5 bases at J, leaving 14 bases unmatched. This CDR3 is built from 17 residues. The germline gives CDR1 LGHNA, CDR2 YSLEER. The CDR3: CASSRHLQGARITEAFF. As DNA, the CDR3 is TGCGCCAGCAGCCGCCATTTACAGGGGGCGCGTATAACTGAAGCTTTCTTT.

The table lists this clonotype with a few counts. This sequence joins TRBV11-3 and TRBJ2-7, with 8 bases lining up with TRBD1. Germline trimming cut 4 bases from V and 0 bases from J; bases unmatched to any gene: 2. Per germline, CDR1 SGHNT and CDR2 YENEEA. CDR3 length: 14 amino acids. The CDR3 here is CASSYRGDSYEQYF. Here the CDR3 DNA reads TGTGCCAGCAGCTACAGGGGGGACTCCTACGAGCAGTACTTC.

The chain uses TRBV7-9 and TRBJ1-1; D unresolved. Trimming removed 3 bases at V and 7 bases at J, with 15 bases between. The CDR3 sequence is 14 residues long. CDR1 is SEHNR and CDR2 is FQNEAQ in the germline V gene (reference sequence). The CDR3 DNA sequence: TGTGCCAGCAGCTTCCACGCTGGAGACGGTGAAGCTTTCTTT. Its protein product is CASSFHAGDGEAFF.

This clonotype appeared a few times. The CDR3 nucleotides read TGTGCCAGCAGTTCACAGGGTCCCGGGGAGCTGTTTTTT. Amino acids: CASSSQGPGELFF. This sequence joins TRBV6-5 and TRBJ2-2, with TRBD1 as a possible D gene (6 bases). This CDR3 spans 13 amino acids. Germline assignment: CDR1 MNHEY and CDR2 SVGAGI. With 4 bases removed from V and 6 bases from J, the gap between germline ends came to 9 bases.

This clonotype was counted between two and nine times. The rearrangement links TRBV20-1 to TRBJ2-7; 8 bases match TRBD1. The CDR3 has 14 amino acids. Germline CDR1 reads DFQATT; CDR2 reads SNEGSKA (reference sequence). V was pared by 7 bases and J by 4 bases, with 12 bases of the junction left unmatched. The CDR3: CSVSFLDREYEQYF. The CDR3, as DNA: TGCAGTGTCTCTTTCCTGGACAGGGAGTACGAGCAGTACTTC.

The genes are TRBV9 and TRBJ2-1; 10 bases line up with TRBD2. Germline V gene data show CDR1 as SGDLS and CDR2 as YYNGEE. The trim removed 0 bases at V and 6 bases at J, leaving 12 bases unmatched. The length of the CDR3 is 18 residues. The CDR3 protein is CASSVDPTSGRGGNEQFF. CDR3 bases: TGTGCCAGCAGCGTAGACCCTACAAGCGGGAGGGGTGGCAATGAGCAGTTCTTC. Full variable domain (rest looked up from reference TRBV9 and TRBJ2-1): DSGVTQTPKHLITATGQRVTLRCSPRSGDLSVYWYQQSLDQGLQFLIQYYNGEERAKGNILERFSAQQFPDLHSELNLSSLELGDSALYFCASSVDPTSGRGGNEQFFGPGTRLTVL.

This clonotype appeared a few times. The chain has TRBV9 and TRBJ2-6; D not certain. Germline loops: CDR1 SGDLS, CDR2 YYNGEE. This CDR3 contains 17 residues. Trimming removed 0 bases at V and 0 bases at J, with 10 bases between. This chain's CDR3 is CASSVEVSGSGANVLTF. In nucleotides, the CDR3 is TGTGCCAGCAGCGTAGAAGTATCGGGCTCTGGGGCCAACGTCCTGACTTTC. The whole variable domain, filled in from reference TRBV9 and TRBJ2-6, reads DSGVTQTPKHLITATGQRVTLRCSPRSGDLSVYWYQQSLDQGLQFLIQYYNGEERAKGNILERFSAQQFPDLHSELNLSSLELGDSALYFCASSVEVSGSGANVLTFGAGSRLTVL.

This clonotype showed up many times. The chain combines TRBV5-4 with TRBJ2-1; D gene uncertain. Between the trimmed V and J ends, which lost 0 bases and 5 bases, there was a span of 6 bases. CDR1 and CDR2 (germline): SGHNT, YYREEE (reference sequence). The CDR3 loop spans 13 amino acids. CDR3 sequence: CASSLGHNNEQFF. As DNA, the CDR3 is TGTGCCAGCAGCTTGGGGCATAACAATGAGCAGTTCTTC. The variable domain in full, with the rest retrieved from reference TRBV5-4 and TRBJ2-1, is ETGVTQSPTHLIKTRGQQVTLRCSSQSGHNTVSWYQQALGQGPQFIFQYYREEENGRGNFPPRFSGLQFPNYSSELNVNALELDDSALYLCASSLGHNNEQFFGPGTRLTVL.

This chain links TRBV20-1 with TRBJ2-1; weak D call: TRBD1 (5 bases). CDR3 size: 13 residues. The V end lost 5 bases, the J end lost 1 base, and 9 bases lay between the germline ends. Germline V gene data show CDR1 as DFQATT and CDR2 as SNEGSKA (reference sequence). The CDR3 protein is CSAGARSYNEQFF. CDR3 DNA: TGCAGTGCTGGGGCCCGATCCTACAATGAGCAGTTCTTC.

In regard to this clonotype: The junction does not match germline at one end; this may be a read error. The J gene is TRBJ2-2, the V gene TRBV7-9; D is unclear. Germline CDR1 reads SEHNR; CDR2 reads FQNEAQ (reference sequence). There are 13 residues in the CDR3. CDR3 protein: CVSSRQNTGELFF. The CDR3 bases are TGTGTCAGCAGCCGACAGAACACCGGGGAGCTGTTTTTT.